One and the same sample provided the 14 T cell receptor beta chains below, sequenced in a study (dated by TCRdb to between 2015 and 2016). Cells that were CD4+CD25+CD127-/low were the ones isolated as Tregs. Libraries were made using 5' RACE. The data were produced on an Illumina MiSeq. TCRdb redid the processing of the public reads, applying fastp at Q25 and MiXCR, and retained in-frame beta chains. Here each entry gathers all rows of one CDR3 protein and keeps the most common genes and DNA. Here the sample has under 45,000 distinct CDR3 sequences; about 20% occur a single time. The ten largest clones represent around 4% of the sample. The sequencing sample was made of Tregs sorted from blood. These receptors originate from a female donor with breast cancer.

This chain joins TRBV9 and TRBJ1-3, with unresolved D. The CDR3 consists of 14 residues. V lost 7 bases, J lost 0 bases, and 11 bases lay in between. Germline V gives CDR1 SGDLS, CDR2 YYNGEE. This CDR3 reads CASGFLSSGNTIYF. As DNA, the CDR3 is TGTGCCAGCGGCTTCTTGAGCTCTGGAAACACCATATATTTT.

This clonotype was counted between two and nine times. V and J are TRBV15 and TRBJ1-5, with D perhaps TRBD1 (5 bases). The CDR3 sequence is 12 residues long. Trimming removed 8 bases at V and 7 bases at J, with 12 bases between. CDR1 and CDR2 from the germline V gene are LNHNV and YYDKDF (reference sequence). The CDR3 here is CATGGLEQPQHF. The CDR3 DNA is TGTGCCACCGGGGGGTTAGAACAGCCCCAGCATTTT.

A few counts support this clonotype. CDR3 coding DNA: TGTGCCAGCAGTTTTGCCGGATCTAGCAATCAGCCCCAGCATTTT. Its protein product is CASSFAGSSNQPQHF. The chain is built from TRBV12-3 or TRBV12-4 and TRBJ1-5; D is undetermined. V lost 3 bases to trimming and J lost 0 bases, with 9 bases between them. The CDR3 loop spans 15 amino acids.

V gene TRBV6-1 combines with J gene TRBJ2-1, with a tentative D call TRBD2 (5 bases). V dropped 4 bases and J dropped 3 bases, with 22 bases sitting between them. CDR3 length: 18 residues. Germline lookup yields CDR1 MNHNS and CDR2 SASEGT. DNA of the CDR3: TGTGCCAGCAGTGGTTTTTCCGGAGGCGGAGTGGGCTACAATGAGCAGTTCTTC. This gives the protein CASSGFSGGGVGYNEQFF.

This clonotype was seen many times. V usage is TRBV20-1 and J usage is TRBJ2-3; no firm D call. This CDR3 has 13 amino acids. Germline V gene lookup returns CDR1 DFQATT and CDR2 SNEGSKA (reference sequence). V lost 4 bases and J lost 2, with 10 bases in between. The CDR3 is CSATKQNTDTQYF. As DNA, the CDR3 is TGCAGTGCTACTAAACAGAACACAGATACGCAGTATTTT.

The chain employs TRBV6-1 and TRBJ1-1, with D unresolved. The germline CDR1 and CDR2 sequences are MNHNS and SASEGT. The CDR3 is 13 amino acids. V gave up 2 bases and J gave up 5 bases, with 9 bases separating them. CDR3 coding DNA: TGTGCCAGCAGTGAAATGGGTTGGACTGAAGCTTTCTTT. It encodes CASSEMGWTEAFF.

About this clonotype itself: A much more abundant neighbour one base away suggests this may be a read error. For the CDR3, the DNA is TGCGCCAGCAGCGACCTTAGGGGCGCCGAGGGCGATCAGCCCCAGCATTTT. Translated, it gives CASSDLRGAEGDQPQHF. The chain has TRBV4-1 and TRBJ1-5, with D maybe TRBD1 (5 bases). Trimming cost V 5 bases and J 5 bases, with 22 bases left between them. The CDR3 sequence is 17 residues long. Germline lookup yields CDR1 MGHRA and CDR2 YSYEKL.

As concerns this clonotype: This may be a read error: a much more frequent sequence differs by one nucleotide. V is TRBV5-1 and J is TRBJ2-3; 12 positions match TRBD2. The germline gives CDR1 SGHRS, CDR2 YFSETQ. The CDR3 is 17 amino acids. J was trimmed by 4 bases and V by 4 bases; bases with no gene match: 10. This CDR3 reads CASSVRTSGMGPDTQYF. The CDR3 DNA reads TGCGCCAGCAGCGTAAGGACTAGCGGGATGGGGCCAGATACGCAGTATTTT.

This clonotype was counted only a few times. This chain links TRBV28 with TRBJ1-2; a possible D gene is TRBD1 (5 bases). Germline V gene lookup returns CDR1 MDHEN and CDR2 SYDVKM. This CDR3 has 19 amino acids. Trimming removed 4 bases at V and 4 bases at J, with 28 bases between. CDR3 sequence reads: CASSSAGEGTINYTYGYTF. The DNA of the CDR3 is TGTGCCAGCAGTTCCGCCGGGGAGGGGACTATAAACTATACCTATGGCTACACCTTC.

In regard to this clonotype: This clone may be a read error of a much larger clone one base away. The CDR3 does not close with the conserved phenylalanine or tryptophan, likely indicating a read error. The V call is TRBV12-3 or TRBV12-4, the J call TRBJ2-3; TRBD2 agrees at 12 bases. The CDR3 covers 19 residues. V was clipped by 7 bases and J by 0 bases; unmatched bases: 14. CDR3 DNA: TGTGCCAGCATTCCGTGGGCGACTAGCGGGAGTATTAGCACAGATACGCAGTATCTT. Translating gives CASIPWATSGSISTDTQYL.

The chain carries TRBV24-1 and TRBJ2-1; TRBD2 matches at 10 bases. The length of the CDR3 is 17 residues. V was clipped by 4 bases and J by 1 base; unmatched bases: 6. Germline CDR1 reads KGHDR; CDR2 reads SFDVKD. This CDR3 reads CATSDQRTSGSYNEQFF. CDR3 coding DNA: TGTGCCACCAGTGACCAGAGGACTAGCGGATCCTACAATGAGCAGTTCTTC.

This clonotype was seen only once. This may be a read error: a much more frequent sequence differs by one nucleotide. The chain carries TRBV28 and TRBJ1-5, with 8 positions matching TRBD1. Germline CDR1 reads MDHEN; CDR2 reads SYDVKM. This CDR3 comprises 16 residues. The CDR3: CASFDRGLYSSQPQHF. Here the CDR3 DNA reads TGTGCCAGCTTTGACAGGGGTCTCTATAGCAGTCAGCCCCAGCATTTT. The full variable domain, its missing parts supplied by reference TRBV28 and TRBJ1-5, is DVKVTQSSRYLVKRTGEKVFLECVQDMDHENMFWYRQDPGLGLRLIYFSYDVKMKEKGDIPEGYSVSREKKERFSLILESASTNQTSMYLCASFDRGLYSSQPQHFGDGTRLSIL.

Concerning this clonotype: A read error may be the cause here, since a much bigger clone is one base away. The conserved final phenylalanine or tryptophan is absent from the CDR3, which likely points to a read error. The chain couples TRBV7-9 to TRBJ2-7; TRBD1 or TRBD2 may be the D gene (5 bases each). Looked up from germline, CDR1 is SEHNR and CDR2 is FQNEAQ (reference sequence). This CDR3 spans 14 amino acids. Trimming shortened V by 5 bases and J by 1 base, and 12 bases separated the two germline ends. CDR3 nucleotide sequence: TGTGCCAGCAGCCTAGGGGACGGATCCTACGAGCAGTACTGC. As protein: CASSLGDGSYEQYC.

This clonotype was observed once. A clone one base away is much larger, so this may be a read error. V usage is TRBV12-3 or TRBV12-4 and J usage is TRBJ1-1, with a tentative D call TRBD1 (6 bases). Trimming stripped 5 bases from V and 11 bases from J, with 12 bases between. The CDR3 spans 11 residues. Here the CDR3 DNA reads TGTGCCAGCAGTACAGGGCATGAGGCTTTCTTT. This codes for CASSTGHEAFF.